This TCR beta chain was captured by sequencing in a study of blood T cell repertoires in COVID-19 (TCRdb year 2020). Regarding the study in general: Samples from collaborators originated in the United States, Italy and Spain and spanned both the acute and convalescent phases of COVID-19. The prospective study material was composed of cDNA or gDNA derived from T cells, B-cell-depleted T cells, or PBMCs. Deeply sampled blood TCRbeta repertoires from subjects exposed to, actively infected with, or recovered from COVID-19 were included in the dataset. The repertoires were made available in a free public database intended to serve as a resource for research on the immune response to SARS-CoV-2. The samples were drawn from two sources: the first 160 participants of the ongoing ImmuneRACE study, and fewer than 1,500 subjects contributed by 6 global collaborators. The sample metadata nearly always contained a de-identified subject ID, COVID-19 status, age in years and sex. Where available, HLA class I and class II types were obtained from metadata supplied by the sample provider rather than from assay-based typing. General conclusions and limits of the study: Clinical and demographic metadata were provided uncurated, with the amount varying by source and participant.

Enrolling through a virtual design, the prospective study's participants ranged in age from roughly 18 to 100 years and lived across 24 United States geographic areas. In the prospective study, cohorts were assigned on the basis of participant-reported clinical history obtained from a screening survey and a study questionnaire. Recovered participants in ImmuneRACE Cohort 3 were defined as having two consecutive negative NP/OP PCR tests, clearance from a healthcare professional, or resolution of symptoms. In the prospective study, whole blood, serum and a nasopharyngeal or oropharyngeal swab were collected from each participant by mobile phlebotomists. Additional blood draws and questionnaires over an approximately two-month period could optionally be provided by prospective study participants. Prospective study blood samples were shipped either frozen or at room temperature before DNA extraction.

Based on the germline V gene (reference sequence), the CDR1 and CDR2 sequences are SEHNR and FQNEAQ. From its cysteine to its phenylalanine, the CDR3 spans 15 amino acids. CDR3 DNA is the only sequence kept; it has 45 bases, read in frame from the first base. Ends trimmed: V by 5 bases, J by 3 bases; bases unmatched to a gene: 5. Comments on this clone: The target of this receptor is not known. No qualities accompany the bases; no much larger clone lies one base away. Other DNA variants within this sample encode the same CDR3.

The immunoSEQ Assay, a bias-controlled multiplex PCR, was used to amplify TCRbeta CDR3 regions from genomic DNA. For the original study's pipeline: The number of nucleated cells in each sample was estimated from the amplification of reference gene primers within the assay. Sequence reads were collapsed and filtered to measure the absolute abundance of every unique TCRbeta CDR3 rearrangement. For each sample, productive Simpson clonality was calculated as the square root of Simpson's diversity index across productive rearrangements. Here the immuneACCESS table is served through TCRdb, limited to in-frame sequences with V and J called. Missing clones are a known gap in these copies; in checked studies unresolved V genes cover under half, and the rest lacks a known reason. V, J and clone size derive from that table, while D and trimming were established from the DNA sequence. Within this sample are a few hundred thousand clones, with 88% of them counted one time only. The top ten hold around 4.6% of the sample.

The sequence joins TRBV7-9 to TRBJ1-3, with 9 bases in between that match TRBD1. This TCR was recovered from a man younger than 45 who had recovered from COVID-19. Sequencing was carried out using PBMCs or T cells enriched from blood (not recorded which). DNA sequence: TGTGCCAGCAGCCTTGGGACAGGGAGTGGAAACACCATATATTTT. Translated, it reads CASSLGTGSGNTIYF. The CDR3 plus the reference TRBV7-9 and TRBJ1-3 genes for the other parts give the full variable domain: DTGVSQNPRHKITKRGQNVTFRCDPISEHNRLYWYRQTLGQGPEFLTYFQNEAQLEKSRLLSDRFSAERPKGSFSTLEIQRTEQGDSAMYLCASSLGTGSGNTIYFGEGSWLTVV.